This T cell receptor (beta chain) was obtained from a study of blood T cell repertoires in COVID-19. As for the study in general: PBMCs, B-cell-depleted T cells, or T cells provided the cDNA or gDNA that made up the material.

Profiling relied on immunoSEQ multiplex PCR, and the TCRdb table lists in-frame clones only, not all of them. This sample has 200,000 or so clones, with 80% to 90% found just once. The sequenced sample was peripheral blood. The TCR was taken from a woman aged 80 or over with acute or convalescent COVID-19.

The CDR3 coding sequence is TGTGCCAGTAGTATAGTCGTCCAGGGGCGTAATTCACCCCTCCACTTT. Its protein is CASSIVVQGRNSPLHF. V usage is TRBV19 and J usage is TRBJ1-6; D may be TRBD1 (6 bases). This CDR3 contains 16 residues. Trimming removed 1 base at V and 6 bases at J, with 13 bases between. Germline V gene data show CDR1 as LNHDA and CDR2 as SQIVND (reference sequence).